This TCR beta chain is drawn from a study of blood T cell repertoires in COVID-19. For the study at large: Italy, Spain and the United States were the sources of the convalescent and acute COVID-19 samples. T cells, B-cell-depleted T cells, or PBMCs supplied cDNA or gDNA.

Germline V gene lookup returns CDR1 MNHNY and CDR2 SVGAGI (reference sequence). CDR3 length equals 16 residues. Between the trimmed V and J ends, which lost 4 bases and 6 bases, there was a span of 18 bases. As processed by the authors: Estimation of nucleated cell counts was performed using reference gene primer amplification. Produced via immunoSEQ multiplex PCR; TCRdb's table is partial and in-frame only. That table supplies the V and J calls and clone size; D and trimming were determined from the DNA. The sample yields some 130,000 clones, approximately 83% seen once. This clonotype originated in a man aged 40-49 years with active or convalescent COVID-19. V and J are TRBV6-6 and TRBJ2-2; a possible D gene is TRBD2 (5 bases). Sequencing used peripheral blood. The CDR3 region is CASSSPGSTRPGELFF. The CDR3 nucleotides are TGTGCCAGCAGTTCCCCGGGATCCACCAGGCCCGGGGAGCTGTTTTTT.